The 19 T cell receptor beta chains presented below share a single source sample, sequenced in a study of blood T cells in healthy people across ages. It was with a sample-barcoded 5' primer and a J-beta primer mix that a second PCR of roughly 6 to 12 cycles was run. In TCRdb, the 5' RACE reads were re-called with MiXCR into one record per CDR3 protein. The sample has roughly 930,000 distinct CDR3 sequences, about 44% seen once. The sample was blood. Receptors originate from a man aged 25 to 40 in good health.

This clonotype turned up a few times. The chain carries TRBV12-3 or TRBV12-4 and TRBJ2-1; unclear D gene. V was clipped by 10 bases and J by 6 bases, with 10 bases between them. CDR3 length: 11 residues. The CDR3 coding sequence is TGTGCCACAACAAGGATCAATGAGCAGTTCTTC. Its protein product is CATTRINEQFF.

Comments on this clonotype: A read error may account for a junction end that differs from germline. This chain joins TRBV7-7 and TRBJ2-5; maybe TRBD2 (6 bases). The germline V gene has CDR1 SSHAT and CDR2 FNYEAQ (reference sequence). The CDR3 is 15 residues long. CDR3 amino acids: CASSPAPGGQETQYF. CDR3 bases: TGTGCTAGCAGCCCCGCTCCCGGGGGCCAAGAGACCCAGTACTTC. The full variable domain, completed using reference TRBV7-7 and TRBJ2-5, is GAGVSQSPRYKVTKRGQDVTLRCDPISSHATLYWYQQALGQGPEFLTYFNYEAQPDKSGLPSDRFSAERPEGSISTLTIQRTEQRDSAMYRCASSPAPGGQETQYFGPGTRLLVL.

On this clonotype: A read error is possible here, since a much larger clone lies one base away. The CDR3 coding sequence is TGTGCCAGCAGCTTAGGGACAGGGTACACCGGGGAGCTGTTTTTT. Encoded protein: CASSLGTGYTGELFF. V usage is TRBV7-2 and J usage is TRBJ2-2; TRBD1 agrees at 8 bases. The CDR3 is 15 amino acids. With 1 base clipped from V and 3 bases from J, the junction kept 1 base outside the gene matches. Germline V CDR1 and CDR2: SGHTA, FQGNSA. Variable domain in full (rest from reference TRBV7-2 and TRBJ2-2): GAGVSQSPSNKVTEKGKDVELRCDPISGHTALYWYRQSLGQGLEFLIYFQGNSAPDKSGLPSDRFSAERTGGSVSTLTIQRTQQEDSAVYLCASSLGTGYTGELFFGEGSRLTVL.

About this clonotype: A read error may be the cause here, since a much bigger clone is one base away. V and J are TRBV11-3 and TRBJ2-3, with TRBD2 identical over 7 bases. Germline CDR1 is SGHNT and CDR2 is YENEEA. This CDR3 contains 15 residues. In nucleotides, the CDR3 is TGTGCCGGCAGCTTGGAGGGGACTACCACAGATACGCAGTATTTT. It codes for CAGSLEGTTTDTQYF.

This clonotype was counted between two and nine times. The chain links TRBV28 to TRBJ2-3; TRBD2 agrees at 7 bases. Losses at the gene ends were 7 bases for V and 1 base for J; bases not matched to a gene: 8. The CDR3 is 15 residues long. Looked up from germline, CDR1 is MDHEN and CDR2 is SYDVKM. Here the CDR3 reads CASTLGGVGTDTQYF. In DNA, the CDR3 is TGTGCCAGCACCCTGGGAGGGGTTGGCACAGATACGCAGTATTTT.

The chain carries TRBV28 and TRBJ2-2; TRBD2 is a possible D gene (7 bases). This CDR3 is built from 15 residues. The germline gives CDR1 MDHEN, CDR2 SYDVKM. Trimming removed 5 bases at V and 4 bases at J, with 14 bases between. The CDR3 region has the DNA TGTGCCAGCAGTCCGTTGGGGGGGCGCACCGGGGAGCTGTTTTTT. As protein: CASSPLGGRTGELFF. The full variable domain, its missing parts supplied by reference TRBV28 and TRBJ2-2, is DVKVTQSSRYLVKRTGEKVFLECVQDMDHENMFWYRQDPGLGLRLIYFSYDVKMKEKGDIPEGYSVSREKKERFSLILESASTNQTSMYLCASSPLGGRTGELFFGEGSRLTVL.

Only a few counts were recorded for this clonotype. V is TRBV7-9 and J is TRBJ2-5, with 7 bases lining up with TRBD2. V lost 5 bases, J lost 1 base, and 4 bases stayed unmatched. This CDR3 region has 14 residues. Germline CDR1 SEHNR, CDR2 FQNEAQ (reference sequence). The CDR3, as DNA: TGTGCCAGCAGCACTGGGACTATCCAAGAGACCCAGTACTTC. Translating it yields CASSTGTIQETQYF.

The chain recombines TRBV28 with TRBJ2-4; D perhaps matches TRBD1 (6 bases). The J call may be mistaken, given a closer DNA end match to TRBJ2-7. CDR3 length equals 14 residues. Germline CDR1 is MDHEN and CDR2 is SYDVKM. The CDR3 DNA sequence: TGTGCCAGCAGTGTCGTACAGGGATCCTACGAGCAGTACTTC. The encoded protein is CASSVVQGSYEQYF.

Only a few counts were recorded for this clonotype. This chain links TRBV4-1 with TRBJ2-1; no clear D. The CDR3 contains 16 residues. Germline lookup yields CDR1 MGHRA and CDR2 YSYEKL. V dropped 0 bases and J dropped 2 bases, with 11 bases sitting between them. The CDR3 reads CASSQDLRATYNEQFF. The CDR3 DNA sequence: TGCGCCAGCAGCCAAGATCTAAGAGCCACCTACAATGAGCAGTTCTTC.

This clonotype was counted at least ten times. The chain joins TRBV7-7 to TRBJ2-1; possibly TRBD1 or TRBD2 for D (6 bases each). Germline loops: CDR1 SSHAT, CDR2 FNYEAQ (reference sequence). The CDR3 is 13 residues long. Trimming removed 2 bases from V and 8 bases from J, with 10 bases in between. Written as DNA, the CDR3 is TGTGCCAGCAGCTTATGGGGGGCAGATGAGCAGTTCTTC. Protein product: CASSLWGADEQFF.

This rearrangement joins TRBV20-1 to TRBJ2-3; 7 nucleotides align to TRBD1. The CDR3 consists of 15 residues. Germline V gene data show CDR1 as DFQATT and CDR2 as SNEGSKA (reference sequence). V was clipped by 1 base and J by 5 bases; unmatched bases: 9. The CDR3 bases are TGCAGTGCTAGAGCCCCGGGACAGAATCTAGATACGCAGTATTTT. Amino acid sequence: CSARAPGQNLDTQYF.

This chain joins TRBV20-1 and TRBJ2-7; either TRBD1 or TRBD2 may fit D (6 bases each). The CDR3 spans 14 residues. Germline CDR1 is DFQATT and CDR2 is SNEGSKA (reference sequence). Trimming pared 5 bases from V and 5 bases from J, leaving 19 bases between. The DNA of the CDR3 is TGCAGTGCTGTCTTCGGAGGGGGATCTGACGAGCAGTACTTC. Its protein product is CSAVFGGGSDEQYF.

V is TRBV2 and J is TRBJ2-5; tentatively, D is TRBD2 (6 bases). TRBJ2-7 matches the DNA end more closely, so the J call is doubtful. The CDR3 spans 14 residues. Germline V gene sequence: CDR1 SNHLY, CDR2 FYNNEI. CDR3 sequence reads: CATHQRRGEYEQYF. The CDR3 DNA reads as TGTGCCACTCATCAACGGCGGGGAGAATACGAGCAGTACTTC.

The chain couples TRBV4-2 to TRBJ2-5; 9 nucleotides align to TRBD1. J lost 11 bases, V lost 1 base, and 11 bases had no gene match. This CDR3 has 15 amino acids. Germline CDR1 is LGHNA and CDR2 is YNFKEQ. This CDR3 is CASSQAPGQGNEQYF. The CDR3, as DNA: TGTGCCAGCAGCCAAGCTCCGGGACAGGGTAATGAGCAGTACTTC.

The J gene is TRBJ2-7, the V gene TRBV4-1; a possible D gene is TRBD2 (5 bases). CDR1 MGHRA and CDR2 YSYEKL come from the germline V gene. This CDR3 contains 17 residues. V gave up 0 bases and J gave up 2 bases, with 17 bases separating them. CDR3 bases: TGCGCCAGCAGCCAAGATTCCGCCCCGTCGGGGACCTACGAGCAGTACTTC. Translation gives CASSQDSAPSGTYEQYF.

The rearrangement uses TRBV11-2 and TRBJ2-1; no firm D call. The CDR3 totals 14 residues. Trimming removed 0 bases at V and 3 bases at J, with 6 bases between. Germline values: CDR1 SGHAT, CDR2 FQNNGV. Written as DNA, the CDR3 is TGTGCCAGCAGCTTAGAGGAGTTCTACAATGAGCAGTTCTTC. Amino acid sequence: CASSLEEFYNEQFF. The variable domain in full, with the rest retrieved from reference TRBV11-2 and TRBJ2-1, is EAGVAQSPRYKIIEKRQSVAFWCNPISGHATLYWYQQILGQGPKLLIQFQNNGVVDDSQLPKDRFSAERLKGVDSTLKIQPAKLEDSAVYLCASSLEEFYNEQFFGPGTRLTVL.

This clonotype has a handful of counts. V gene TRBV6-1 combines with J gene TRBJ2-1; D gene ambiguous. The length of the CDR3 is 15 residues. Germline V CDR1 and CDR2: MNHNS, SASEGT. V dropped 2 bases and J dropped 0 bases, with 8 bases sitting between them. The CDR3 here is CASSETSNSYNEQFF. Here the CDR3 DNA reads TGTGCCAGCAGTGAAACGAGTAACTCCTACAATGAGCAGTTCTTC.

The V gene is TRBV6-5, the J gene TRBJ2-7, with D hard to call. Germline-derived CDR1 and CDR2 are MNHEY and SVGAGI. The CDR3 has 13 residues. V shed 9 bases and J shed 2 bases, with 14 bases lying between them. The CDR3 is CASRNTQTYEQYF. CDR3 coding DNA: TGTGCCAGTAGGAATACGCAGACCTACGAGCAGTACTTC.

This clonotype turned up a few times. The chain uses TRBV9 and TRBJ2-7, with D possibly being TRBD2 (6 bases). Germline CDR1 and CDR2: SGDLS and YYNGEE. CDR3 size: 12 residues. Trimming removed 3 bases from V and 3 bases from J, with 7 bases in between. The CDR3 nucleotides are TGTGCCAGCAGCGCCGGGGGCTACGAGCAGTACTTC. This sequence encodes CASSAGGYEQYF.